These 9 T cell receptor beta chains were sequenced from one sample in a study of T cell changes during pregnancy in multiple sclerosis. Clones were read by immunoSEQ multiplex PCR, and TCRdb kept only the in-frame ones, dropping some. The sample shows tens of thousands of clones, about nine tenths of them seen only once. Specimen: peripheral blood, collected in the second trimester of pregnancy. The receptors were gathered from a female donor with multiple sclerosis, enrolled in a pregnancy study.

This rearrangement joins TRBV6-5 to TRBJ2-1, with D maybe TRBD2 (6 bases). In germline, CDR1 is MNHEY, CDR2 SVGAGI. This CDR3 is 15 amino acids long. V lost 4 bases to trimming and J lost 4 bases, with 14 bases between them. CDR3: CASSSGGVGYNEQFF. Here the CDR3 DNA reads TGTGCCAGCAGTTCCGGGGGTGTCGGGTACAATGAGCAGTTCTTC.

This clone was recorded once. CDR3 region: CASSPGRATDTQYF. The CDR3 region has the DNA TGTGCCAGCAGTCCCGGGAGGGCCACAGATACGCAGTATTTT. The V call is TRBV2, the J call TRBJ2-3, with 8 bases aligning to TRBD2. Germline CDR1 is SNHLY and CDR2 is FYNNEI. CDR3 length: 14 residues. The J segment lost 2 bases and the V segment lost 5 bases, leaving 3 bases of the junction unmatched.

V gene TRBV21-1 combines with J gene TRBJ1-2; the D call of TRBD1 is as the table states it, not checked on the DNA. TRBV21-1 is annotated as a pseudogene. The CDR3 is 13 amino acids. CDR3 nucleotide sequence: TGTGCCAGCAGCAACCAGGACAGGTTTGGCTACACCTTC. The encoded protein is CASSNQDRFGYTF.

The V gene is TRBV5-1, the J gene TRBJ1-1, with D possibly being TRBD1 (5 bases). The CDR3 has 14 amino acids. Trimming left V 4 bases short and J 4 bases short, with 14 bases between. CDR1 is SGHRS and CDR2 is YFSETQ in the germline V gene. The CDR3 region is CASSTGGRFTEAFF. The DNA for the CDR3 is TGCGCCAGCAGCACCGGGGGTAGGTTCACTGAAGCTTTCTTT.

The chain links TRBV5-1 to TRBJ2-7, with D tentatively TRBD2 (6 bases). The CDR3 covers 16 residues. Trimming removed 0 bases at V and 2 bases at J, with 15 bases between. Germline CDR1 is SGHRS and CDR2 is YFSETQ. As DNA, the CDR3 is TGCGCCAGCAGCTTGGACGGGGGAGGTAAGACCTACGAGCAGTACTTC. It encodes CASSLDGGGKTYEQYF.

This rearrangement joins TRBV5-1 to TRBJ2-7; maybe TRBD1 (7 bases). Per the germline V gene, CDR1 is SGHRS and CDR2 is YFSETQ. The CDR3 runs 15 residues. Trimming shortened V by 4 bases and J by 5 bases, and 19 bases separated the two germline ends. CDR3 loop: CASSPGGTETHEQYF. The CDR3 nucleotides are TGCGCCAGCAGCCCCGGAGGGACAGAGACCCACGAGCAGTACTTC.

The genes are TRBV6-5 and TRBJ2-3, with D possibly matching TRBD2 (5 bases). Germline loops: CDR1 MNHEY, CDR2 SVGAGI. Deletions cut 2 bases from V and 1 base from J, with 10 bases between. This CDR3 contains 15 residues. The DNA for the CDR3 is TGTGCCAGCAGTTACGGGGTGCGGGGCACAGATACGCAGTATTTT. The encoded protein is CASSYGVRGTDTQYF.

The chain joins TRBV7-6 to TRBJ1-3; 9 nucleotides agree with TRBD1. Germline V gene sequence: CDR1 SGHVS, CDR2 FNYEAQ. With V trimmed by 5 bases and J by 1 base, 9 bases remained unmatched. The CDR3 is made up of 17 amino acids. CDR3 loop: CASSEDPGQGSGNTIYF. For the CDR3, the DNA is TGTGCCAGCAGCGAAGATCCGGGACAGGGTTCTGGAAACACCATATATTTT.

The J gene is TRBJ1-3, the V gene TRBV9; a possible D gene is TRBD1 (5 bases). Germline-derived CDR1 and CDR2 are SGDLS and YYNGEE. The V and J ends lost 4 bases and 0 bases respectively, with 8 bases between them. CDR3 length: 14 amino acids. In DNA form, the CDR3 reads TGTGCCAGCAGCCGGACAAACTCTGGAAACACCATATATTTT. Translation gives CASSRTNSGNTIYF.